Listed below are T cell receptor beta chains from one sample, sequenced in a study of blood T cell repertoires in COVID-19. This table comes from immunoSEQ multiplex PCR, and its TCRdb copy is limited to in-frame clones, with some not included. The sample includes 250,000 or so clones, 80% to 90% of them seen just once. Sequences were obtained from PBMCs or T cells enriched from blood (not recorded which). These receptors all come from a woman in her forties who had been exposed to COVID-19. Both conserved end residues are part of each CDR3. D genes are given only for firm matches. Clone size is not always given. Where it is, it says once, few, many or a class for expanded clones.

v_call	clone_size	j_call	d_call	cdr3_aa	cdr3_nt
TRBV3-1/TRBV3-2	-	TRBJ2-1	TRBD2	CASSLGLAGVGGEQFF	TGTGCCAGCAGCCTCGGACTAGCGGGAGTTGGGGGTGAGCAGTTCTTC
TRBV20-1	-	TRBJ1-2	-	CSASAAREGSGYTF	TGCAGTGCTAGTGCCGCCAGGGAGGGATCTGGCTACACCTTC
TRBV12-3/TRBV12-4	-	TRBJ2-3	-	CASTIGYTDTQYF	TGTGCCAGCACTATCGGGTACACAGATACGCAGTATTTT
TRBV27	-	TRBJ1-2	-	CASSSLGRALGYTF	TGTGCCAGCAGTTCCCTGGGGAGGGCCCTCGGCTACACCTTC
TRBV30	-	TRBJ1-1	-	CAWELDTEAFF	TGTGCCTGGGAGTTGGACACTGAAGCTTTCTTT
TRBV9	-	TRBJ2-2	TRBD1	CASRPRTGTGELFF	TGTGCCAGCAGACCCCGGACAGGCACCGGGGAGCTGTTTTTT
TRBV3-1/TRBV3-2	once	TRBJ2-1	TRBD1	CASSQNRGLGYNEQFF	TGTGCCAGCAGCCAAAACAGGGGGTTAGGGTACAATGAGCAGTTCTTC
TRBV11-2	-	TRBJ2-5	-	CASSLGWGRETQYF	TGTGCCAGCAGCTTAGGGTGGGGCAGGGAGACCCAGTACTTC
TRBV28	-	TRBJ1-6	TRBD1	CASSPGQVQTPLHF	TGTGCCAGCAGCCCGGGACAGGTCCAAACCCCCCTCCACTTT
TRBV19	-	TRBJ1-6	-	CASSIMTATNSPLHF	TGTGCCAGTAGTATTATGACAGCCACGAATTCACCCCTCCACTTT
TRBV7-2	-	TRBJ2-1	-	CASSLEPAASEQFF	TGTGCCAGCAGCTTAGAACCGGCCGCTAGTGAGCAGTTCTTC
TRBV12-3/TRBV12-4	-	TRBJ2-3	-	CASSLSRGDTQYF	TGTGCCAGCAGTTTATCCCGGGGGGATACGCAGTATTTT
TRBV24-1	once	TRBJ2-3	-	CATSDFGLYTQYF	TGTGCCACCAGTGATTTCGGGTTGTATACGCAGTATTTT
TRBV2	-	TRBJ2-7	TRBD2	CASSRTTGLAGPGEQYF	TGTGCCAGCAGCCGAACGACGGGACTAGCGGGCCCGGGGGAGCAGTACTTC
TRBV7-9	-	TRBJ1-1	-	CASSNRAEAFF	TGTGCCAGCAGTAACAGAGCTGAAGCTTTCTTT
TRBV28	-	TRBJ1-1	TRBD1	CASGSDRVLRTEAFF	TGTGCCAGCGGATCGGACAGGGTTTTGAGAACTGAAGCTTTCTTT
TRBV28	-	TRBJ2-1	TRBD2	CASSLLAVVYNEQFF	TGTGCCAGCAGTTTACTAGCGGTCGTTTACAATGAGCAGTTCTTC
TRBV28	once	TRBJ1-6	-	CASSLLNSPLHF	TGTGCCAGCAGCCTCCTTAATTCACCCCTCCACTTT
TRBV10-3	few	TRBJ2-1	-	CAISDAGLNEQFF	TGTGCCATCAGTGATGCGGGTCTAAATGAGCAGTTCTTC
TRBV5-6	-	TRBJ2-3	-	CASRQGGSTDTQYF	TGTGCCAGCAGGCAAGGGGGTAGCACAGATACGCAGTATTTT
TRBV6-2/TRBV6-3	-	TRBJ1-5	-	CASSWRARGFNQPQHF	TGTGCCAGCAGTTGGAGGGCCCGGGGTTTCAATCAGCCCCAGCATTTT
TRBV5-4	-	TRBJ1-3	-	CASSLSRGLGNTIYF	TGTGCCAGCAGCTTGTCAAGAGGGCTTGGAAACACCATATATTTT
TRBV6-5	-	TRBJ1-1	-	CASSYSWQGNTEAFF	TGTGCCAGCAGTTACTCTTGGCAGGGGAACACTGAAGCTTTCTTT
TRBV5-1	-	TRBJ1-1	-	CASTLRGGDTEAFF	TGTGCCAGCACCCTACGCGGGGGCGACACTGAAGCTTTCTTT
TRBV28	-	TRBJ1-1	-	CASSLRQGYTEAFF	TGTGCCAGCAGTTTACGGCAGGGGTACACTGAAGCTTTCTTT
TRBV19	-	TRBJ2-2	TRBD2	CASIMTSGGSTGELFF	TGTGCCAGTATTATGACTAGCGGGGGGTCGACCGGGGAGCTGTTTTTT